This T cell receptor (beta chain) is drawn from a study of T-cell memory formation after mild COVID-19. Study observations and caveats: The CD4+ clones that contracted clustered mainly within CM and EM, and the CD8+ clones concentrated in EMRA. Clones contracting over day 15 to 85 were CD4/CD8 balanced, with later expanders leaning CD4+. Memory cells collected pre-infection included some clones that later responded, suggesting cross-reactive memory joined.

Details on this clonotype: Its antigen is not identified.

The CDR3 totals 14 residues. Germline V gene data show CDR1 as SGHTA and CDR2 as FQGNSA. V lost 6 bases to trimming and J lost 2 bases, with 13 bases between them. In TCRdb, the 5' RACE reads were re-called with MiXCR into one record per CDR3 protein. Here the sample spans approximately 210,000 distinct CDR3 sequences, 10% being singletons. Sequenced material: PBMCs or a T cell subset sorted from them (not recorded which). The receptor comes from a man between 18 and 35 years old who had mild COVID-19 (a few samples of this study predate the infection). Cell type and time point are not known. V is TRBV7-2 and J is TRBJ2-5; the D is unclear. CDR3 coding DNA: TGTGCCAGCAGTTCCCCCCGCCGACAAGAGACCCAGTACTTC. It translates to CASSSPRRQETQYF.